This T cell receptor beta chain came from a study of blood T cell repertoires in COVID-19. Study as a whole: Sources were T cells, B-cell-depleted T cells, or PBMCs; the material itself was cDNA or gDNA.

Per the authors' pipeline: Amplifying reference gene primers gave estimates of nucleated cell counts. Profiled with immunoSEQ multiplex PCR; TCRdb holds only in-frame clones, not every one. V and J calls and clone size are copied from that table; D and trimming were computed from the DNA. The data hold roughly 200,000 clones, with around three quarters observed a single time. This clone was counted between two and nine times. Trimming shortened V by 6 bases and J by 2 bases, and 13 bases separated the two germline ends. This CDR3 comprises 14 residues. Germline loops: CDR1 MDHEN, CDR2 SYDVKM. This TCR came from an older woman with acute or convalescent COVID-19. The rearrangement uses TRBV28 and TRBJ1-2; maybe TRBD1 (6 bases). Sequencing was done on a sample of peripheral blood. The CDR3 DNA is TGTGCCAGCAGGATAGGGGGATGGAACTATGGCTACACCTTC. Its translation is CASRIGGWNYGYTF.